The clone carrying this TCR beta chain was seen ten or more times. Antigen unknown. The data are from a study of T cells in Graves' hyperthyroidism and ophthalmopathy. Findings of the study overall: Most expanded thyroid clonotypes above 0.001 also appeared in blood.

This CDR3 region has 14 residues. Trimming removed 4 bases from V and 4 bases from J, with 13 bases in between. Germline CDR1 and CDR2: LGHDT and YNNKEL (reference sequence). A patient was excluded if there was uncontrolled infection, other autoimmune disease, pregnancy or lactation. Clinical symptoms, serum thyroxine and TRAb, thyroid ultrasound and orbital computed tomography together formed the diagnostic basis. The authors took PBMCs from roughly 10 ml fresh peripheral blood. Amplified TCR beta CDR3 regions came from RNA transcripts. Primed by the HTBI set, a first-round RT-PCR was run on the TCR CDR3. TCRdb fed the multiplex PCR reads into MiXCR, producing one record per CDR3 protein. The sample holds about 420,000 distinct CDR3 sequences; around 16% are singletons and the top ten take just under 8%.

The sequencing input was blood. This sequence was found in a young woman with Graves' hyperthyroidism. The chain has TRBV3-1 and TRBJ1-2; D is ambiguous. The CDR3 bases are TGTGCCAGCAGCCCCGACACGGGATTCTATGGCTACACCTTC. Translation: CASSPDTGFYGYTF.